The rows below give T cell receptor beta chains drawn from one sample of a study of beta chain features in type 1 diabetes. Clones were read by immunoSEQ multiplex PCR, and TCRdb kept only the in-frame ones, dropping some. The table includes fewer than 350,000 clones, 15% detected once. Sample: naive CD4+ T cells from blood. These receptors were collected from a man in his late teens or twenties with type 1 diabetes. CDR3s include the opening cysteine and the closing phenylalanine or tryptophan. Fields, in order: D gene, J gene, clone size, V gene, CDR3 DNA, CDR3 protein. A D gene is named only where the DNA matches it firmly. Some rows have no size entry. The others give once, few or many, or a class for an expanded clone.

d_gene: TRBD2; j_gene: TRBJ2-5; abundance: few; v_gene: TRBV28; CDR3nt: TGTGCCAGCAGCCTATGGCGGGGGGTACGAGAGACCCAGTACTTC; CDR3aa: CASSLWRGVRETQYF
d_gene: TRBD2; j_gene: TRBJ2-1; abundance: few; v_gene: TRBV19; CDR3nt: TGTGCCAGTAGTATCAAGCGGGAGTCGAATGAGCAGTTCTTC; CDR3aa: CASSIKRESNEQFF
d_gene: TRBD2; j_gene: TRBJ2-5; abundance: few; v_gene: TRBV5-1; CDR3nt: TGCGCCAGCAGCCCCTGGACTAGCGGGGAACAAGAGACCCAGTACTTC; CDR3aa: CASSPWTSGEQETQYF
d_gene: NA; j_gene: TRBJ1-4; abundance: NA; v_gene: TRBV7-2; CDR3nt: TGTGCCAGCAGCCCCTCGAGGGAAGGGCGTGAAAAACTGTTTTTT; CDR3aa: CASSPSREGREKLFF
d_gene: NA; j_gene: TRBJ2-5; abundance: few; v_gene: TRBV7-9; CDR3nt: TGTGCCAGCAGCTCCCTTTCGGAAGAGACCCAGTACTTC; CDR3aa: CASSSLSEETQYF
d_gene: NA; j_gene: TRBJ1-4; abundance: few; v_gene: TRBV5-1; CDR3nt: TGCGCCAGCAGCTTTGGACAGTCCGGACTCAACGCAACTAATGAAAAACTGTTTTTT; CDR3aa: CASSFGQSGLNATNEKLFF
d_gene: NA; j_gene: TRBJ1-1; abundance: few; v_gene: TRBV28; CDR3nt: TGTGCCAGCAGTCCCGGGACTGCTATGAACACTGAAGCTTTCTTT; CDR3aa: CASSPGTAMNTEAFF
d_gene: TRBD2; j_gene: TRBJ2-3; abundance: NA; v_gene: TRBV11-2; CDR3nt: TGTGCCAGCAGCGGGGGGGACTTTCCCACAGATACGCAGTATTTT; CDR3aa: CASSGGDFPTDTQYF
d_gene: NA; j_gene: TRBJ2-5; abundance: NA; v_gene: TRBV5-1; CDR3nt: TGCGCCAGCAGCCGGGACCGGGCGCAGGGGTTTGAGACCCAGTACTTC; CDR3aa: CASSRDRAQGFETQYF
d_gene: NA; j_gene: TRBJ2-7; abundance: few; v_gene: TRBV27; CDR3nt: TGTGCCAGCGGGGTGGAGGGAAGAGGATCCTACGAGCAGTACTTC; CDR3aa: CASGVEGRGSYEQYF
d_gene: TRBD2; j_gene: TRBJ2-3; abundance: few; v_gene: TRBV9; CDR3nt: TGTGCCAGCAGCCTTTGGGGACTAGCGGGAGGCTACAGCACAGATACGCAGTATTTT; CDR3aa: CASSLWGLAGGYSTDTQYF
d_gene: TRBD2; j_gene: TRBJ2-3; abundance: NA; v_gene: TRBV11-2; CDR3nt: TGTGCCAGCAGCTTAGGAAGAGCGGGGGCTAGCACAGATACGCAGTATTTT; CDR3aa: CASSLGRAGASTDTQYF
d_gene: TRBD1; j_gene: TRBJ1-2; abundance: NA; v_gene: TRBV28; CDR3nt: TGTGCCAGCTGCCAAATGGGACAGGGGACTGAAGGCTACACCTTC; CDR3aa: CASCQMGQGTEGYTF
d_gene: TRBD2; j_gene: TRBJ2-5; abundance: few; v_gene: TRBV30; CDR3nt: TGTGCCTGGAGTGTAACTAGCGGGGGGGCAAAGACCCAGTACTTC; CDR3aa: CAWSVTSGGAKTQYF
d_gene: NA; j_gene: TRBJ1-3; abundance: NA; v_gene: TRBV4-3; CDR3nt: TGCGCCAGCAGCCAGAGGGCGGGATCGAACACCATATATTTT; CDR3aa: CASSQRAGSNTIYF
d_gene: NA; j_gene: TRBJ2-5; abundance: few; v_gene: TRBV30; CDR3nt: TGTGCCTGGAGTCGGGGGCAAGAGACCCAGTACTTC; CDR3aa: CAWSRGQETQYF
d_gene: NA; j_gene: TRBJ2-1; abundance: few; v_gene: TRBV15; CDR3nt: TGTGCCACCAGCAGATCCATAACTACCTCGGGAAGTAATGAGCAGTTCTTC; CDR3aa: CATSRSITTSGSNEQFF
d_gene: TRBD2; j_gene: TRBJ2-5; abundance: few; v_gene: TRBV30; CDR3nt: TGTGCCTGGAGGACTAGCGGGACAGAGACCCAGTACTTC; CDR3aa: CAWRTSGTETQYF
d_gene: NA; j_gene: TRBJ2-7; abundance: NA; v_gene: TRBV19; CDR3nt: TGTGCCAGTAGCCCTGACAGTGTGCTGATCGGGTTGACCTACGAGCAGTACTTC; CDR3aa: CASSPDSVLIGLTYEQYF
d_gene: NA; j_gene: TRBJ1-5; abundance: NA; v_gene: TRBV5-6; CDR3nt: TGTGCCAGCAGCTTGCTAGACAGTAGCAATCAGCCCCAGCATTTT; CDR3aa: CASSLLDSSNQPQHF
d_gene: TRBD2; j_gene: TRBJ2-3; abundance: NA; v_gene: TRBV7-9; CDR3nt: TGTGCCAGCAGCCCGATAGGACTAGCGGGAGTTGTAGCGCAGTATTTT; CDR3aa: CASSPIGLAGVVAQYF
d_gene: TRBD1; j_gene: TRBJ1-5; abundance: NA; v_gene: TRBV30; CDR3nt: TGTGCCTGGAGTGTAAAAGGACAGGGCGGACAGCCCCAGCATTTT; CDR3aa: CAWSVKGQGGQPQHF
d_gene: TRBD2; j_gene: TRBJ2-7; abundance: NA; v_gene: TRBV2; CDR3nt: TGTGCCAGCAAGTGGACTAGCGATTTACCCTACGAGCAGTACTTC; CDR3aa: CASKWTSDLPYEQYF
d_gene: NA; j_gene: TRBJ2-7; abundance: few; v_gene: TRBV30; CDR3nt: TGTGCCTACCGACAGAAGCAATCCTACGAGCAGTACTTC; CDR3aa: CAYRQKQSYEQYF
d_gene: NA; j_gene: TRBJ1-4; abundance: NA; v_gene: TRBV6-5; CDR3nt: TGTGCCAGCAGTTACGGCCTGAACGAAAAACTGTTTTTT; CDR3aa: CASSYGLNEKLFF
d_gene: NA; j_gene: TRBJ2-3; abundance: few; v_gene: TRBV7-6; CDR3nt: TGTGCCAGCAGCTTCAGGGGTTTTAGCACAGATACGCAGTATTTT; CDR3aa: CASSFRGFSTDTQYF
d_gene: TRBD1; j_gene: TRBJ1-6; abundance: few; v_gene: TRBV10-3; CDR3nt: TGTGCCATCAACTGGGACAGAGGGCTCCCCGCCCTCCACTTT; CDR3aa: CAINWDRGLPALHF
d_gene: TRBD2; j_gene: TRBJ2-7; abundance: few; v_gene: TRBV19; CDR3nt: TGTGCCAGTAGTGGAGGACTAGCGGGAACTTTTGAGCAGTACTTC; CDR3aa: CASSGGLAGTFEQYF
d_gene: NA; j_gene: TRBJ2-7; abundance: few; v_gene: TRBV28; CDR3nt: TGTGCCAGCAGTCGCTCAGGGGCGGACGAGCAGTACTTC; CDR3aa: CASSRSGADEQYF
d_gene: NA; j_gene: TRBJ1-1; abundance: NA; v_gene: TRBV29-1; CDR3nt: TGCAGCGTTAGACAGAACACTGAAGCTTTCTTT; CDR3aa: CSVRQNTEAFF
d_gene: TRBD1; j_gene: TRBJ2-7; abundance: NA; v_gene: TRBV11-2; CDR3nt: TGTGCCAGCAGCTTACTAAAGACAGGGGGCAGGATCGGTGCTCGCGAGCAGTACTTC; CDR3aa: CASSLLKTGGRIGAREQYF
d_gene: NA; j_gene: TRBJ1-1; abundance: few; v_gene: TRBV7-9; CDR3nt: TGTGCCAGCAGCTTACGTCCGGCGGGAGGGGACACTGAAGCTTTCTTT; CDR3aa: CASSLRPAGGDTEAFF
d_gene: NA; j_gene: TRBJ1-6; abundance: few; v_gene: TRBV14; CDR3nt: TGTGCCAGCAGCGGGCCCTCAAATTCACCCCTCCACTTT; CDR3aa: CASSGPSNSPLHF
d_gene: TRBD2; j_gene: TRBJ2-1; abundance: NA; v_gene: TRBV11-2; CDR3nt: TGTGCCAGCATCAAAGATCTAGCGGGGGCGTACAATGAGCAGTTCTTC; CDR3aa: CASIKDLAGAYNEQFF
d_gene: NA; j_gene: TRBJ2-3; abundance: NA; v_gene: TRBV15; CDR3nt: TGTGCCACCAGCGGTAGACTAGGTTGGGGCACAGATACGCAGTATTTT; CDR3aa: CATSGRLGWGTDTQYF
d_gene: TRBD1; j_gene: TRBJ1-2; abundance: NA; v_gene: TRBV5-4; CDR3nt: TGTGCCAGCAGCTTTCCGGGACAGGATGGCTACACCTTC; CDR3aa: CASSFPGQDGYTF
d_gene: TRBD1; j_gene: TRBJ1-1; abundance: few; v_gene: TRBV5-4; CDR3nt: TGTGCCAGCAGCTTGGGGGACAGGGGCATGAACACTGAAGCTTTCTTT; CDR3aa: CASSLGDRGMNTEAFF
d_gene: TRBD1; j_gene: TRBJ2-2; abundance: few; v_gene: TRBV4-3; CDR3nt: TGCGCCAGCAGCCGCAGCACTCCGGGACAGGGGTACACCGGGGAGCTGTTTTTT; CDR3aa: CASSRSTPGQGYTGELFF
d_gene: NA; j_gene: TRBJ1-1; abundance: NA; v_gene: TRBV18; CDR3nt: TGTGCCAGCTCACCGCGACAGGTCGTGTTCATGAACACTGAAGCTTTCTTT; CDR3aa: CASSPRQVVFMNTEAFF
d_gene: NA; j_gene: TRBJ1-2; abundance: few; v_gene: TRBV18; CDR3nt: TGTGCCAGCTCACCACCCACAGACTATGGCTACACCTTC; CDR3aa: CASSPPTDYGYTF
d_gene: NA; j_gene: TRBJ2-3; abundance: NA; v_gene: TRBV29-1; CDR3nt: TGCAGCGTTAAAGACACTGCAGATACGCAGTATTTT; CDR3aa: CSVKDTADTQYF
d_gene: TRBD2; j_gene: TRBJ2-3; abundance: NA; v_gene: TRBV9; CDR3nt: TGTGCCAGCAGCGTAGGGCCAGCGGGGGGGTCAGATACGCAGTATTTT; CDR3aa: CASSVGPAGGSDTQYF